In its sample, the clone carrying this TCR beta chain was seen once. Its antigen is not identified. This specimen belongs to a study of shared clonotypes between healthy human individuals. Trimming took off 8 bases at V and 4 bases at J, with 14 bases between the two ends. Germline V gene sequence: CDR1 SGHAT, CDR2 FQNNGV. The CDR3 has 13 residues. Findings of the study overall: Compared with clonotypes that all four donors shared, non-shared clonotypes had lower generation probabilities. Tissue TCR repertoires likely differ from these blood-only repertoires.

Free of recent acute infections or vaccinations, the donors were healthy HIV-negative adults. How the authors handled the data: Junction-only sequences produced by ImmunoSEQ had no quality scores, so filtering differed. The protocol was immunoSEQ multiplex PCR, while the TCRdb copy is restricted to in-frame clones and leaves out a portion. V and J calls plus clone size are reproduced from that table; the DNA served to infer D and trimming. The repertoire consists of some 650,000 clones, with around 97% occurring once and the leading ten covering approximately 0.057%. The sample taken for sequencing was naive CD4+ T cells sorted from blood. Specified subset: CD45RA+ positively selected. This TCR was sampled from a woman in her 30s in good health. V is TRBV11-2 and J is TRBJ1-1; D not certain. CDR3 sequence reads: CASQSRGGTEAFF. The CDR3 bases are TGTGCCAGCCAGAGCCGGGGTGGCACTGAAGCTTTCTTT.